Listed below are T cell receptor beta chains from one sample, sequenced in a study of cytomegalovirus exposure and HLA in healthy donors. Clones were read by immunoSEQ multiplex PCR, and TCRdb kept only the in-frame ones, dropping some. Counted here are more than 75,000 clones, roughly 77% occurring once; the ten biggest clones make up roughly 14%. What was sequenced was PBMCs. These receptor sequences come from a woman aged 40 to 55 in good health and CMV-seropositive. Each CDR3 is given without its conserved first and last residue. The D gene is left open where the match is weak.

len | j_gene | d_gene | v_gene | CDR3aa
12 | TRBJ1-1 | - | TRBV28 | ASSLRLRNTEAF
13 | TRBJ2-7 | TRBD1 | TRBV5-4 | ASSKDRGSSYEQY
7 | TRBJ1-2 | - | TRBV6-5 | AAGRGYT
14 | TRBJ2-5 | TRBD2 | TRBV5-4 | ASSSMTSGDQETQY
12 | TRBJ1-3 | TRBD1 | TRBV6-5 | ASRQGAGGNTIY
13 | TRBJ2-1 | TRBD1 | TRBV4-3 | ASSTRDRGPNEQF
12 | TRBJ2-2 | TRBD1 | TRBV2 | AIWTGVYTGELF
14 | TRBJ2-7 | TRBD2 | TRBV5-1 | ASSSYALAGLGEQY
9 | TRBJ1-3 | - | TRBV29-1 | SVEQGNTIY
14 | TRBJ2-5 | - | TRBV28 | ASSFGGWAEKETQY
11 | TRBJ1-1 | - | TRBV7-9 | ASRQMGNTEAF
14 | TRBJ1-1 | TRBD1 | TRBV18 | ATNKGDSQSGTEAF
11 | TRBJ2-3 | - | TRBV6-5 | ASRVLYTDTQY
13 | TRBJ2-7 | - | TRBV6-1 | ASRARGTGPLEQY
12 | TRBJ2-7 | - | TRBV6-5 | ASSRNLQISEQY
14 | TRBJ2-3 | TRBD2 | TRBV2 | ASSELGGGSTDTQY
13 | TRBJ2-7 | TRBD2 | TRBV15 | ATSRGTSNPYEQY
11 | TRBJ1-2 | - | TRBV27 | ASSRQADYGYT
13 | TRBJ1-1 | - | TRBV6-5 | ASSLRRQLNTEAF
14 | TRBJ1-6 | - | TRBV6-6 | ASSSLQGRGNSPLH
11 | TRBJ2-3 | TRBD2 | TRBV19 | ASGLAGTDTQY
11 | TRBJ1-5 | - | TRBV18 | ASFSRGGQPQH
12 | TRBJ2-1 | TRBD1 | TRBV7-2 | ASSLGGQYNEQF
13 | TRBJ2-3 | TRBD1 | TRBV7-3 | ASSLNRGAADTQY
11 | TRBJ2-7 | - | TRBV18 | ASSPPSGFEQY
10 | TRBJ1-5 | - | TRBV28 | ASSLRDQPQH
11 | TRBJ2-7 | TRBD1 | TRBV30 | AISGQGFYEQY
15 | TRBJ2-3 | TRBD2 | TRBV28 | ASSFAGTSGSTDTQY
12 | TRBJ1-5 | TRBD1 | TRBV7-8 | ASSSGQSNQPQH
10 | TRBJ2-1 | TRBD2 | TRBV7-9 | SSSSRGEEQF
14 | TRBJ2-3 | - | TRBV6-6 | ASSRTGGLSTDTQY
12 | TRBJ2-1 | - | TRBV11-1 | ASSPRLGDNEQF
13 | TRBJ2-1 | TRBD2 | TRBV7-9 | ASSTTAGGYNEQF
12 | TRBJ2-2 | - | TRBV7-3 | ASSTTGSAGELF
12 | TRBJ1-2 | - | TRBV11-1 | ASSSSGGQVGYT
12 | TRBJ1-5 | - | TRBV18 | ASSPSTGNQPQH
16 | TRBJ2-2 | - | TRBV21-1 | ASRTSGRNEPNTGELF
10 | TRBJ1-1 | - | TRBV6-5 | ASRQKNTEAF
14 | TRBJ2-7 | TRBD2 | TRBV27 | ASSTLGRGLFSEQY
15 | TRBJ2-2 | TRBD2 | TRBV30 | AWSAGGIGFYTGELF
12 | TRBJ1-2 | - | TRBV21-1 | ASSGRDRNYGYT
13 | TRBJ2-3 | TRBD2 | TRBV5-1 | ASSFSGLFTDTQY
12 | TRBJ1-4 | TRBD1 | TRBV7-2 | ASSFRGSNEKLF
15 | TRBJ2-3 | - | TRBV4-3 | ASSQEVAGPTTDTQY
12 | TRBJ1-1 | TRBD1 | TRBV10-1 | ASSARQGITEAF
9 | TRBJ1-1 | - | TRBV7-9 | ASSTEGKAF
13 | TRBJ2-1 | - | TRBV13 | ASSLRGHSYNEQF
11 | TRBJ2-7 | TRBD1 | TRBV29-1 | SVDGQGTGEQY
13 | TRBJ1-1 | - | TRBV2 | ASSDRGRLNTEAF
13 | TRBJ2-1 | - | TRBV14 | ASSHHYSSYNEQF
13 | TRBJ1-3 | TRBD1 | TRBV2 | ASRGTAFSGNTIY
11 | TRBJ1-1 | - | TRBV5-1 | ASSPTGNTEAF
13 | TRBJ2-1 | TRBD1 | TRBV7-3 | ASSLMGQGANEQF
14 | TRBJ2-7 | TRBD1 | TRBV28 | ASSSPRGRLPYEQY
17 | TRBJ2-3 | TRBD2 | TRBV7-9 | ASSFGAGGPTRTTDTQY